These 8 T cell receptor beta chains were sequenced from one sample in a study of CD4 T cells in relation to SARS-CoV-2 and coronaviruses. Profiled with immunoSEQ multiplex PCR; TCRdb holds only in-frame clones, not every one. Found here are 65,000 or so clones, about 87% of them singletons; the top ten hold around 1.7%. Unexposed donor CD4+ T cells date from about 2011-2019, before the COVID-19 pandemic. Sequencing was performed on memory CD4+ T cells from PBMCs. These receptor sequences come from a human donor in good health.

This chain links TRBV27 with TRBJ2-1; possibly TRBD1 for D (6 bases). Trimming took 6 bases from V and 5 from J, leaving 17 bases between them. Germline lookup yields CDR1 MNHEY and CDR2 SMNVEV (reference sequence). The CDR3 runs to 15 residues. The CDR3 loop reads CASSLRIGGHNEQFF. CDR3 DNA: TGTGCCAGCAGCCTCCGGATAGGGGGTCACAATGAGCAGTTCTTC.

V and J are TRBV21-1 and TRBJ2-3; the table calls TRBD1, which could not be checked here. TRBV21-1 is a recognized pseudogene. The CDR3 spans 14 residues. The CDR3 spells CASDRDRVTDTQYF. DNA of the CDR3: TGTGCCAGTGACCGGGACAGGGTGACAGATACGCAGTATTTT.

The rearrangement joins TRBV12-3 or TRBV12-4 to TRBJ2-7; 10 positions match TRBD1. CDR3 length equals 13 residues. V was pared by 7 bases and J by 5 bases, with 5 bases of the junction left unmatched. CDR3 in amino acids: CASNKGTGDEQYF. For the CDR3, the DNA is TGTGCCAGCAATAAAGGGACAGGGGACGAGCAGTACTTC.

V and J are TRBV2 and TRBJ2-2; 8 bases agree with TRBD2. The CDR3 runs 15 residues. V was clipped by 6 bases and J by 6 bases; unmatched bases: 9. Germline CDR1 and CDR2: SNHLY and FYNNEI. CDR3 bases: TGTGCCAGCAGACATCAAAGCGGGAGTTCCGGGGAGCTGTTTTTT. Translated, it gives CASRHQSGSSGELFF.

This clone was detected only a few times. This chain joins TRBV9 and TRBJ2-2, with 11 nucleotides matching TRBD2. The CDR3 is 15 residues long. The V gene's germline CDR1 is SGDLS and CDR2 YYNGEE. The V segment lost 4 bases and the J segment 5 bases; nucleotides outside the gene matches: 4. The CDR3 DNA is TGTGCCAGCAGCCGACTAGCGGGACAGACCGGGGAGCTGTTTTTT. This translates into CASSRLAGQTGELFF.

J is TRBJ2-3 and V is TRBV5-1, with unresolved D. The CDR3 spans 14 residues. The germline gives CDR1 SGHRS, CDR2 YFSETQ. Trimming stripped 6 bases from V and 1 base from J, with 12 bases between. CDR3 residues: CASTAGLRTDTQYF. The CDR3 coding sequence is TGCGCCAGCACAGCTGGCCTCCGCACAGATACGCAGTATTTT.

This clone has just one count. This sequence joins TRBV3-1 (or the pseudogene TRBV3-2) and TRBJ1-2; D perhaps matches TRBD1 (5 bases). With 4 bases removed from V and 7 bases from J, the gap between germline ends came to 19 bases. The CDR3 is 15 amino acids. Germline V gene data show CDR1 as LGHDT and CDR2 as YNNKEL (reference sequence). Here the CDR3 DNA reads TGTGCCAGCAGCCGGATCCGGGGGTTTGGGGGTGGCTACACCTTC. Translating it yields CASSRIRGFGGGYTF.

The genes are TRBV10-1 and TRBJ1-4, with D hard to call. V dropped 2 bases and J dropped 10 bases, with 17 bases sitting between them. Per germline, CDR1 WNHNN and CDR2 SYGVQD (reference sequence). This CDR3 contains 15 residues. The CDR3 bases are TGCGCCAGCAGTGAGGACACTCTTATCAAGGGAAAACTGTTTTTT. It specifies CASSEDTLIKGKLFF.